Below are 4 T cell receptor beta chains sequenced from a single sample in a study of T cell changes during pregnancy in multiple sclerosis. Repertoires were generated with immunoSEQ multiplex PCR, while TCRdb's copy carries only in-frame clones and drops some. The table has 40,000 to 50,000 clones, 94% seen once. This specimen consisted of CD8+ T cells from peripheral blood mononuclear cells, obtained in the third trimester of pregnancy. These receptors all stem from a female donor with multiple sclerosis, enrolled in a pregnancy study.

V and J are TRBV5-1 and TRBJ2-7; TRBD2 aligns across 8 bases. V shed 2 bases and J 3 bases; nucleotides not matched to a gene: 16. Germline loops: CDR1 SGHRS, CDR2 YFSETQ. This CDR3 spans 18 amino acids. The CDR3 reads CASSLGLARSDYNYEQYF. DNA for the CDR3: TGCGCCAGCAGCTTAGGACTAGCACGAAGCGACTATAACTACGAGCAGTACTTC.

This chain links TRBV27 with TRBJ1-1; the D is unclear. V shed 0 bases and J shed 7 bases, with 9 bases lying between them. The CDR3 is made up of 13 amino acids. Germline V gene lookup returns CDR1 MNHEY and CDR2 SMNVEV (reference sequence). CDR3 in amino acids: CASSLSPVIEAFF. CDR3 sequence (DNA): TGTGCCAGCAGTTTATCCCCAGTAATTGAAGCTTTCTTT.

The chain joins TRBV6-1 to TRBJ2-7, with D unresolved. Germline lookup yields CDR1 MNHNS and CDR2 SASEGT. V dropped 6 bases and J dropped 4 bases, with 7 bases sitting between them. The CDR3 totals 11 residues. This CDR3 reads CASRGDYEQYF. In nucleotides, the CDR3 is TGTGCCAGCAGGGGCGATTACGAGCAGTACTTC.

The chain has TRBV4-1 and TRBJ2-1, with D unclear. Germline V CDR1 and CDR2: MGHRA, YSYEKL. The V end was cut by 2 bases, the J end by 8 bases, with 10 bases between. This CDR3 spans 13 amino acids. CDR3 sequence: CASSQTLAHEQFF. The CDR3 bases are TGCGCCAGCAGCCAAACGCTGGCCCATGAGCAGTTCTTC.